This T cell receptor (beta chain) was obtained from a study of siplizumab effects on memory and regulatory T cells. Study results and limitations: Mean Treg-derived proportions of mappable alloreactive CD4+ clones were less than 75% for siplizumab and 25% to 30% for controls.

The study assayed 100,000 or so TCR templates per sample. Sequenced by immunoSEQ multiplex PCR; TCRdb stores in-frame clones only, minus some. This sample has 99,000 or so clones; approximately 94% occur once, and the top ten carry more than 0.3%. Of note for this clone: Its antigen remains unidentified.

This CDR3 is 18 amino acids long. Germline lookup yields CDR1 MNHEY and CDR2 SMNVEV (reference sequence). Germline trimming cut 4 bases from V and 4 bases from J; bases unmatched to any gene: 14. V is TRBV27 and J is TRBJ2-2; TRBD1 agrees at 8 bases. The receptor was derived from a human donor in good health. The sample comprised CD4+ T cells sorted from blood. CDR3 DNA sequence: TGTGCCAGCAGTTCATTGGGACAGGCTCTGGGTAGCACCGGGGAGCTGTTTTTT. Translating gives CASSSLGQALGSTGELFF.